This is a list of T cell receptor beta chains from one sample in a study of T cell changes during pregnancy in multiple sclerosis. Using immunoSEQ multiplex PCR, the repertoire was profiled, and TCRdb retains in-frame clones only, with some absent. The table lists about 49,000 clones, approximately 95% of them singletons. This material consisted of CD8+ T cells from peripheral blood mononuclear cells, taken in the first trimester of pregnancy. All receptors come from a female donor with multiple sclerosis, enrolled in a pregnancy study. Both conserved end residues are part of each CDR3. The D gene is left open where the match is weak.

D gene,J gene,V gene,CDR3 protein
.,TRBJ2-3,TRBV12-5,CASGLVLQGLGTDTQYF
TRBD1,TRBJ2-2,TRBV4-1,CASSQNDRDTGELFF
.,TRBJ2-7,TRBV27,CASSLGLAYEQYF
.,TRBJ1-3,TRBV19,CASLDRKPSGNTIYF
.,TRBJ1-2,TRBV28,CASSPGREAYGYTF
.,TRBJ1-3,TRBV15,CATSRDRGSGNTIYF
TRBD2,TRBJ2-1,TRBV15,CATSRDELASWGSDEQFF
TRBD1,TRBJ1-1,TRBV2,CASSWDRGPMNTEAFF
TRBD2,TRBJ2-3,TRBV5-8,CASSLRVAGSSGTDTQYF
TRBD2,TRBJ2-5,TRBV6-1,CASSGAGLKKETQYF
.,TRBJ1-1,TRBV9,CASSVAFNSDAFF
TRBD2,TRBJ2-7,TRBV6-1,CASKSTSGSSYEQYF
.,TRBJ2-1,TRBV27,CASSLVIPPYNEQFF
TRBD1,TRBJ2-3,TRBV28,CASSLSGTGGTDTQYF
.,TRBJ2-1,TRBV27,CASSLSLFGEQFF
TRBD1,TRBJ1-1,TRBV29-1,CSALPQGAVAFF
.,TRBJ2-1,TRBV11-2,CASSLEAAGSYNEQFF
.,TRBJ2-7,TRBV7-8,CASSLATGLIYEQYF
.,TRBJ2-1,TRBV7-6,CASSLAPLANNEQFF
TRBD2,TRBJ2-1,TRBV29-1,CSAGLAGVQDNEQFF
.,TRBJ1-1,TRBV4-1,CASSPRGTEAFF
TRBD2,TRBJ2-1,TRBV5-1,CASSPPSGRNEQFF
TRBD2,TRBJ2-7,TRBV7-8,CASSLGPLGGRGLEYEQYF
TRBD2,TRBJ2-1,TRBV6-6,CASSYSTAGGHNEQFF
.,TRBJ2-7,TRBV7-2,CASSSAYEQYF
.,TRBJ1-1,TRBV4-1,CASSQTGKNTEAFF
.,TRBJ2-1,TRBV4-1,CASSQGGGEEFF
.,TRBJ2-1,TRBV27,CASSWGDEQFF
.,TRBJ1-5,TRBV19,CASSPPVGDINQPQHF
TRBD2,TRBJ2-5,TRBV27,CASSLAGGPQNEETQYF
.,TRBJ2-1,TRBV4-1,CASSQDSPSYNEQFF
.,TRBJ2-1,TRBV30,CAWSTNEQFF
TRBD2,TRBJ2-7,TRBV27,CASSLSGGRVTYEQYF
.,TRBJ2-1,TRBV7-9,CASSGDFAKVGEQFF
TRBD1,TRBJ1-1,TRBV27,CASSLGQGGMNTEAFF
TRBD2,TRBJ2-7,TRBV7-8,CASSATSREYEQYF
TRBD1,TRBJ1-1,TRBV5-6,CASSLGQGGPVRYF
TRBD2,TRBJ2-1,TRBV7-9,CAMTGLASSYNEQFF
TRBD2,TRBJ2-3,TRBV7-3,CASSRTKAGADTQYF
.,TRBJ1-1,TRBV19,CASSFSTSNTEAFF
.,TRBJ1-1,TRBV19,CSSRGSSTEAFF
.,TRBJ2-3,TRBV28,CASSAGGLTMTDTQYF
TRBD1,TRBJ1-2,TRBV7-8,CASSWGQKSEGDYGYTF
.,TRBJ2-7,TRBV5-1,CASSLAPGQAYEQYF
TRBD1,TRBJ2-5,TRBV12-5,CASGGLDRLLETQYF
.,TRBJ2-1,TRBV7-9,CASSLGRSEQFF
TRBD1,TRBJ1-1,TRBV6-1,CASSRRQGAGAEAFF
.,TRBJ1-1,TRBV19,CASSTWTENTEAFF
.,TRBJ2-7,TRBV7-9,CASSPWGGGYEQYF
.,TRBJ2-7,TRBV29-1,CSGWSGSGEQYF
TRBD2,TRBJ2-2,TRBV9,CASSATSGNTGELFF
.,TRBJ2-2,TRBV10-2,CASSEFHGGSNTGELFF
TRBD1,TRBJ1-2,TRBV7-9,CASSYDREVYGYTF
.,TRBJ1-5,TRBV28,CASSLQGRYQPQHF